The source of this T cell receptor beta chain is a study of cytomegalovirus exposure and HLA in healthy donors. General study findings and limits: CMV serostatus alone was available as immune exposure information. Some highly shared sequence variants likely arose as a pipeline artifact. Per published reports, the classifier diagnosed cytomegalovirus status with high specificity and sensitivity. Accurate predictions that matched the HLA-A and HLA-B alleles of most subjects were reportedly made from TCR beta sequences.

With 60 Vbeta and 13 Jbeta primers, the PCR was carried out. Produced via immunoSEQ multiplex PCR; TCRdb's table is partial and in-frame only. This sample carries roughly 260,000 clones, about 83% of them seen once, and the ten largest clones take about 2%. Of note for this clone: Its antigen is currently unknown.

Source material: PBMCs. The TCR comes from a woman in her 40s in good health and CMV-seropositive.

The CDR3 region is CASSPISIGYSGNTIYF. The CDR3 DNA reads as TGTGCCAGCTCACCTATCTCTATCGGGTATTCTGGAAACACCATATATTTT. This chain connects TRBV18 to TRBJ1-3; no firm D call. CDR3 length: 17 residues. Deletions cut 3 bases from V and 1 base from J, with 16 bases between. The germline CDR1 and CDR2 sequences are KGHSH and LQKENI.